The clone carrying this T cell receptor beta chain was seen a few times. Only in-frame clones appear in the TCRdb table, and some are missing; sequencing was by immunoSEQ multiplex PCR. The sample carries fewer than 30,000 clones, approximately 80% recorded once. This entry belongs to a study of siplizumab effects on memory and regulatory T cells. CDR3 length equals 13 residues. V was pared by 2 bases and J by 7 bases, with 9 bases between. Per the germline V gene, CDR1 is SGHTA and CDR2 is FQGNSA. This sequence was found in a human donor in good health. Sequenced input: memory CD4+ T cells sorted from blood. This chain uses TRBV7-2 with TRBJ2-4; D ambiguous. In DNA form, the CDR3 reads TGTGCCAGCAGCTTATGGGTGGGGAACATTCAGTACTTC. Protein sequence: CASSLWVGNIQYF.